What follows is one T cell receptor (beta chain) and its context. This clone appeared once. Its antigen remains undetermined. Base qualities were left out, and no much larger clone turns up one base away. This sample was included in a study of shared T cell receptors in the human thymus (dated by TCRdb to the early 2020s). As for the study more broadly: The study investigated the way shared, self-reactive T-cell receptor alpha chains are produced in the human thymus.

The germline ends are 22 bases apart after V is trimmed by 7 bases and J by 0 bases. The germline V gene gives CDR1 as LGHNA and CDR2 as YSLEER. The CDR3 spans 19 residues, from the cysteine through the phenylalanine. The retained sequence is limited to the CDR3, 57 bases, with the frame set at the first base. The method was the immunoSEQ multiplex PCR assay. What TCRdb holds here is the immuneACCESS table cut down to in-frame rearrangements. Part of the clones is not present; checked against another copy, under half of the missing clones reflect an unresolved V gene, and the others are unexplained. For this sample there are hundreds of thousands of clones; about 87% appear just once. The ten largest make up 0.0094% of the sample. This same sample was also taken into another study, of human thymus T cells. The second source states: In Finland, the donors were immunologically healthy infants who were having open corrective cardiac surgery for congenital heart defects. Thymus tissue was obtained as surgical resects removed during corrective cardiac surgery. Both the thymic and the peripheral blood repertoires appeared to show biased V and J gene segment usage. The related research found that thymic TCR repertoires overlapped highly between unrelated individuals. The study used under 10 infant thymus samples plus four related peripheral blood samples to characterize TCR alpha and beta repertoires. The infant donors were about 6 to 244 days old, and the cohort included six males and two females. Thymocytes were released mechanically from tissue and stored at -70 °C as pellets of roughly 9.5-32 million cells. A QIAsymphony instrument was used to extract genomic DNA from the frozen cell pellets. TCRB and TCRAD loci were amplified from a standardized quantity of quality-controlled genomic DNA using the immunoSEQ multiplex PCR assay. Amplicons spanned the V(D)J region at a length sufficient to cover the CDR3 and identify V and J genes. The amplicons were sequenced on an Illumina platform via the commercial immunoSEQ service. Primer bias and sequencing errors were corrected as previously described, and TCRAD and TCRB were defined on the basis of the IMGT database. immunoSEQ Analyzer 3.0 and VDJTools were used for repertoire analysis, which covered basic statistics, V/J segment usage, diversity estimates, rarefaction and pairwise overlap. Diversity was estimated with Chao1, ChaoE, Efron-Thisted, Shannon and inverse Simpson indices, and also on datasets down-sampled to the smallest sample. Repertoire overlap was determined by strict matching of CDR3 nucleotide sequence, V gene and J gene, and Jaccard-based multidimensional scaling clustering was applied. Thymus samples yielded on average about 810,000 unique TCRB clonotypes, compared with some 89,000 from blood samples.

The source material was thymocytes. The receptor's source is a boy in the first two years of life with a congenital heart defect. Donor details come from another sample of the same person, matched by shared clones. The V gene is TRBV4-3 and the J gene is TRBJ2-6; the D gene is not confidently resolved. The CDR3 is CASTRISYPPGSGANVLTF. The nucleotides read TGCGCCAGCACTCGAATCTCTTACCCCCCCGGCTCTGGGGCCAACGTCCTGACTTTC.